Presented here are 12 T cell receptor beta chains from one specimen sequenced in a study of Ad26.COV2.S vaccination and SARS-CoV-2 variants. Treatment in this sample: 15 to 20 received Ad26.COV2.S at low or high dose, single or two shots; 5 received placebo; per-sample allocation not given. On day 63 after the first injection, vaccine and placebo recipients gave samples. Here immunoSEQ multiplex PCR was the method, and the copy in TCRdb shows in-frame clones only, minus some. The sample holds 240,000 or so clones, approximately 87% seen once. The sequences come from peripheral blood, collected in a trial of Ad26.COV2.S vaccine versus placebo. The source is a person aged 18-60 years who received the Ad26.COV2.S COVID-19 vaccine or a placebo.

The chain is built from TRBV7-2 and TRBJ2-5; the match to TRBD2 covers 10 bases. The length of the CDR3 is 13 residues. The V and J ends lost 5 bases and 5 bases, in that order; junction bases with no gene match: 2. Germline lookup yields CDR1 SGHTA and CDR2 FQGNSA. The CDR3 nucleotides read TGTGCCAGCAGCACGGGACTAGCGGAGACCCAGTACTTC. Encoded protein: CASSTGLAETQYF.

This clone was seen once. V and J are TRBV7-9 and TRBJ1-3; D not resolved. The V and J ends lost 2 bases and 2 bases respectively, with 13 bases between them. This CDR3 comprises 16 residues. Germline V gene lookup returns CDR1 SEHNR and CDR2 FQNEAQ (reference sequence). The CDR3 DNA reads TGTGCCAGCAGCTTATTGGATAGAAAGACTGGAAACACCATATATTTT. This translates into CASSLLDRKTGNTIYF.

The chain is built from TRBV10-3 and TRBJ1-3; no firm D call. In germline, CDR1 is ENHRY, CDR2 SYGVKD. This CDR3 contains 15 residues. Trimming left V 2 bases short and J 0 bases short, with 8 bases between. In DNA form, the CDR3 reads TGTGCCATCAGTGAGGCGATCTTCTCTGGAAACACCATATATTTT. This encodes CAISEAIFSGNTIYF.

V is TRBV28 and J is TRBJ1-2, with TRBD1 matching 7 bases. The V segment lost 7 bases and the J segment 2 bases; nucleotides outside the gene matches: 19. The CDR3 runs to 18 residues. Germline-derived CDR1 and CDR2 are MDHEN and SYDVKM. The CDR3 bases are TGTGCCAGCACCATGATTACAGGGGTCGCAAACCCAAACTATGGCTACACCTTC. It specifies CASTMITGVANPNYGYTF.

This clone came up once. The chain carries TRBV5-1 and TRBJ2-3; 7 bases agree with TRBD1. With V trimmed by 3 bases and J by 1 base, 2 bases remained unmatched. Germline CDR1 SGHRS, CDR2 YFSETQ. This CDR3 is 14 amino acids long. The DNA for the CDR3 is TGCGCCAGCAGCTCGGACAGGCGCACAGATACGCAGTATTTT. Protein product: CASSSDRRTDTQYF.

This clone occurred once. The chain carries TRBV6-5 and TRBJ1-6; D may be TRBD1 (6 bases). Germline CDR1 is MNHEY and CDR2 is SVGAGI. The V and J ends lost 7 bases and 10 bases respectively, with 17 bases between them. The CDR3 length is 14 residues. Here the CDR3 DNA reads TGTGCCAGCACGCTCAACAGGGAGGACTCACCCCTCCACTTT. This codes for CASTLNREDSPLHF.

This rearrangement joins TRBV5-1 to TRBJ2-1, with 9 bases identical to TRBD2. CDR1 and CDR2 (germline): SGHRS, YFSETQ. V gave up 0 bases and J gave up 4 bases; unmatched junction bases: 5. The CDR3 extends over 16 amino acids. The CDR3, as DNA: TGCGCCAGCAGCTTGGGGCTAGCGGGGATATACAATGAGCAGTTCTTC. Its protein is CASSLGLAGIYNEQFF.

This chain connects TRBV7-8 to TRBJ1-5; D is possibly TRBD1 (5 bases). V was trimmed by 4 bases and J by 3 bases, leaving 10 bases between them. CDR3 length equals 14 residues. CDR1 is SGHVS and CDR2 is FQNEAQ in the germline V gene. Here the CDR3 reads CASSSLGLNQPQHF. The DNA of the CDR3 is TGTGCCAGCAGCTCCCTGGGGCTCAATCAGCCCCAGCATTTT. The full variable domain, rest sourced from reference TRBV7-8 and TRBJ1-5, is GAGVSQSPRYKVAKRGQDVALRCDPISGHVSLFWYQQALGQGPEFLTYFQNEAQLDKSGLPSDRFFAERPEGSVSTLKIQRTQQEDSAVYLCASSSLGLNQPQHFGDGTRLSIL.

This chain joins TRBV25-1 and TRBJ2-5; D might be TRBD1 (6 bases). Looked up from germline, CDR1 is MGHDK and CDR2 is SYGVNS. V lost 0 bases, J lost 4 bases, and 12 bases lay in between. CDR3 length: 15 residues. The CDR3 DNA follows: TGTGCCAGCAGTGAATATGAAGGGGGTGGAGAGACCCAGTACTTC. Its protein is CASSEYEGGGETQYF.

The CDR3 is CAWRGWTSGRSTDTQYF. The CDR3, as DNA: TGTGCCTGGAGGGGGTGGACTAGCGGGAGGAGCACAGATACGCAGTATTTT. The rearrangement links TRBV30 to TRBJ2-3; 14 nucleotides agree with TRBD2. Trimming took 3 bases from V and 0 from J; bases not matched to a gene: 5. The CDR3 consists of 17 residues. Germline V gives CDR1 GTSNPN, CDR2 SVGIG (reference sequence).

The chain's CDR3 is CAIRVTDWEDTQYF. The CDR3 DNA sequence: TGTGCCATCAGAGTAACGGACTGGGAGGATACGCAGTATTTT. The J gene is TRBJ2-3, the V gene TRBV10-3; perhaps TRBD2 as D (5 bases). Germline V gene sequence: CDR1 ENHRY, CDR2 SYGVKD. The length of the CDR3 is 14 residues. V was cut by 6 bases and J by 6 bases, with 16 bases left in between.

This chain uses TRBV4-1 with TRBJ2-1, with no clear D. Trimming stripped 0 bases from V and 2 bases from J, with 5 bases between. Germline CDR1 is MGHRA and CDR2 is YSYEKL. The CDR3 extends over 14 amino acids. Here the CDR3 reads CASSQDRTYNEQFF. The CDR3 DNA reads as TGCGCCAGCAGCCAAGACAGGACCTACAATGAGCAGTTCTTC.